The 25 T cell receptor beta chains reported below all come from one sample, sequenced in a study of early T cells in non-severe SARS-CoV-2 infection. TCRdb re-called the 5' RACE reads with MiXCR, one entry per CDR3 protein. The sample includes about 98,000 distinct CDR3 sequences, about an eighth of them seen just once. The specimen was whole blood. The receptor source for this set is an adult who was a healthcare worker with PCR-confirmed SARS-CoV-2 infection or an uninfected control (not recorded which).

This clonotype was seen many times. DNA for the CDR3: TGTGCGACACAATTCCCGGGGGGGAATGAGCAGTTCTTC. This translates into CATQFPGGNEQFF. The chain has TRBV12-3 or TRBV12-4 and TRBJ2-1; 8 bases are shared with TRBD2. CDR3 length: 13 amino acids.

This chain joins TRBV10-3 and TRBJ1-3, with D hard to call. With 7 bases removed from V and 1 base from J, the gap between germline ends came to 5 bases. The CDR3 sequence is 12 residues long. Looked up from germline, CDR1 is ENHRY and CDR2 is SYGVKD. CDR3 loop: CAITDSGNTIYF. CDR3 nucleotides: TGTGCCATCACGGATTCTGGAAACACCATATATTTT.

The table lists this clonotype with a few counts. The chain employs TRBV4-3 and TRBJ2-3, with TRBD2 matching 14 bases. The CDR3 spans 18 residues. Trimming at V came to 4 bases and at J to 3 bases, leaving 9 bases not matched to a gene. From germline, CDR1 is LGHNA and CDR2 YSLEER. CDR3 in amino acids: CASSLMGLAGDPTDTQYF. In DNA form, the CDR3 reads TGCGCCAGCAGCCTCATGGGACTAGCGGGAGATCCTACAGATACGCAGTATTTT.

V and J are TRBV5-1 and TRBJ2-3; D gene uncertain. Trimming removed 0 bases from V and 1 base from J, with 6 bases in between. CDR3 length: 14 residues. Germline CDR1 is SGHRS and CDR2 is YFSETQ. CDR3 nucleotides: TGCGCCAGCAGCTTGGATCGCCGCACAGATACGCAGTATTTT. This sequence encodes CASSLDRRTDTQYF.

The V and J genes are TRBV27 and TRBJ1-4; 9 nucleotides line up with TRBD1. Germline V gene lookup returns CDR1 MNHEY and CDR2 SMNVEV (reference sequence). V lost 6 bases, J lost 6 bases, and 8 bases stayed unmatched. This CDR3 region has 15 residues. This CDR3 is CASRGWRTGDEKLFF. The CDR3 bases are TGTGCCAGCAGAGGGTGGAGGACAGGGGATGAAAAACTGTTTTTT.

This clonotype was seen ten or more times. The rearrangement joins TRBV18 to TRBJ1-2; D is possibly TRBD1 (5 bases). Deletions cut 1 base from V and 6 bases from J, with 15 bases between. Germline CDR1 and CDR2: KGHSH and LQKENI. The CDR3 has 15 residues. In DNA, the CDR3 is TGTGCCAGCTCACCACTTTCCGGGACTGAGAATGGCTACACCTTC. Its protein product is CASSPLSGTENGYTF.

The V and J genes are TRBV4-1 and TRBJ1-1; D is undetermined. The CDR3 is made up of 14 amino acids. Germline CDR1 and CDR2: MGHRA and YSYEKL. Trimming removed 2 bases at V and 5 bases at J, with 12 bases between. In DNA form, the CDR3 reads TGCGCCAGCAGCCAACCAGCAGGAGGGACTGAAGCTTTCTTT. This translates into CASSQPAGGTEAFF.

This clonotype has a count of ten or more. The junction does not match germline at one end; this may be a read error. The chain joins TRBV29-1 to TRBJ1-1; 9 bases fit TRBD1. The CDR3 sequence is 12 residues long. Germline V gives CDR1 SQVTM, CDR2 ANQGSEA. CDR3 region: CSVGTGPSDAFF. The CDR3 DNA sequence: TGCAGCGTGGGGACAGGGCCCTCTGATGCTTTCTTT.

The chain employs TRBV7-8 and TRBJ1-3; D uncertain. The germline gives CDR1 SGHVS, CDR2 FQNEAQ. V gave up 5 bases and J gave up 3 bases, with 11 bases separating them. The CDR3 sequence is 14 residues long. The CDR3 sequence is CASSPRRNGNTIYF. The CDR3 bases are TGTGCCAGCAGCCCCCGCCGAAATGGAAACACCATATATTTT. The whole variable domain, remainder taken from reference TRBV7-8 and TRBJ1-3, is GAGVSQSPRYKVAKRGQDVALRCDPISGHVSLFWYQQALGQGPEFLTYFQNEAQLDKSGLPSDRFFAERPEGSVSTLKIQRTQQEDSAVYLCASSPRRNGNTIYFGEGSWLTVV.

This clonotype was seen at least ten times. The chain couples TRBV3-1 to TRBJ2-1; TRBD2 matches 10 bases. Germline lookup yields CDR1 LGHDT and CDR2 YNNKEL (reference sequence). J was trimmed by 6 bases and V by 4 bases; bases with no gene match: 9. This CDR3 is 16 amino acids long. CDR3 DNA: TGTGCCAGCAGCCCGCCAGCGGGAGGGATCGGCAATGAGCAGTTCTTC. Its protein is CASSPPAGGIGNEQFF.

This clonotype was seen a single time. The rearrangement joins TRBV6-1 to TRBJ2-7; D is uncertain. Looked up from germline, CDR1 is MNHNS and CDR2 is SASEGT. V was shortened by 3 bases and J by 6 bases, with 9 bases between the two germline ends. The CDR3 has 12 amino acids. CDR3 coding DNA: TGTGCCAGCAGTGACGGTTGGGGCGAGCAGTACTTC. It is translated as CASSDGWGEQYF.

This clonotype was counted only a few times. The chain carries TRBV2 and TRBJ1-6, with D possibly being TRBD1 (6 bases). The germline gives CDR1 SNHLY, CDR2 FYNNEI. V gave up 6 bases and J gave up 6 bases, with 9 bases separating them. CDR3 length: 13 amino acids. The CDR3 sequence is CASSGQLNSPLHF. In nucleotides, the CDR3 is TGTGCCAGCAGCGGACAGCTTAATTCACCCCTCCACTTT.

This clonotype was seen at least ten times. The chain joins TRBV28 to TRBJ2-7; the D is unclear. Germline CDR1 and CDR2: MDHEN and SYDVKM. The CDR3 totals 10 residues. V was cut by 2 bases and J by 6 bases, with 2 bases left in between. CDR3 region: CASSLGEQYF. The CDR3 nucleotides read TGTGCCAGCAGTTTAGGCGAGCAGTACTTC. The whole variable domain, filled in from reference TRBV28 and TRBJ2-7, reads DVKVTQSSRYLVKRTGEKVFLECVQDMDHENMFWYRQDPGLGLRLIYFSYDVKMKEKGDIPEGYSVSREKKERFSLILESASTNQTSMYLCASSLGEQYFGPGTRLTVT.

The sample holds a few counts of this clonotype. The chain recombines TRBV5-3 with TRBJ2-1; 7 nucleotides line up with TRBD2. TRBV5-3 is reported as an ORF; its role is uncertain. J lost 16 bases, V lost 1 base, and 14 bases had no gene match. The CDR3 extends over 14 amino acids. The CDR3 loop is CARSLSAIGGKSFF. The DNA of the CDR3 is TGTGCCAGAAGCTTGTCGGCTATCGGGGGGAAAAGTTTCTTC.

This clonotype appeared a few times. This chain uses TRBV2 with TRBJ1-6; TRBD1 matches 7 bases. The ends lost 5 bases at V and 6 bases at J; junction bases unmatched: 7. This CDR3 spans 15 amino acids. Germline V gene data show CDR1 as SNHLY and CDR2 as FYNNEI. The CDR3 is CASSTTGTVNSPLHF. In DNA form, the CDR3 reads TGTGCCAGCAGTACCACCGGGACAGTTAATTCACCCCTCCACTTT.

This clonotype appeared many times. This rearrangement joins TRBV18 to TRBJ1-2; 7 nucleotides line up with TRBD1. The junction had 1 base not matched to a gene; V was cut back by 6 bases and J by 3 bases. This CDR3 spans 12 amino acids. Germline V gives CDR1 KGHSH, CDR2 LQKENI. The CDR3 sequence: CASSGTDYGYTF. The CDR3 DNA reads TGTGCCAGCTCGGGGACAGACTATGGCTACACCTTC.

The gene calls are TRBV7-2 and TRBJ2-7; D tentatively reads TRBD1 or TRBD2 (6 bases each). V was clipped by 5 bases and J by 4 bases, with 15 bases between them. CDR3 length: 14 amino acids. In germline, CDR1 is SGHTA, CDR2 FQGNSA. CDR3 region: CASSRGDNGYEQYF. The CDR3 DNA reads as TGTGCCAGCAGCAGGGGGGACAACGGGTACGAGCAGTACTTC.

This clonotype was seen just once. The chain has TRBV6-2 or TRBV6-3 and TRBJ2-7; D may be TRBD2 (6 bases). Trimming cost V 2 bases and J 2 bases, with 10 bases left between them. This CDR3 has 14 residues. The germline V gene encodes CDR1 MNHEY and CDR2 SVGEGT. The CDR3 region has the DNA TGTGCCAGCAGTTACCCCGGGAGACCCTACGAGCAGTACTTC. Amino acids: CASSYPGRPYEQYF.

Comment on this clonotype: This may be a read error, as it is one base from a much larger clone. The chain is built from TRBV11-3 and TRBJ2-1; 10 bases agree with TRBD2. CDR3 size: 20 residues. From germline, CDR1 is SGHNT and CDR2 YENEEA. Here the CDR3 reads CASSLVGGSSGSFVYNEQIF. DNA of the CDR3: TGTGCCAGCAGCTTAGTGGGGGGGTCTAGCGGGAGTTTCGTCTACAATGAGCAGATCTTC.

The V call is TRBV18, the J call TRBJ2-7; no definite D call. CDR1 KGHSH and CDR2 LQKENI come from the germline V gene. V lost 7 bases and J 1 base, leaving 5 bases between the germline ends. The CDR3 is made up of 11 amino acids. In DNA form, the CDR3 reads TGTGCCAGCTTTCCTTCCTACGAGCAGTACTTC. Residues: CASFPSYEQYF.

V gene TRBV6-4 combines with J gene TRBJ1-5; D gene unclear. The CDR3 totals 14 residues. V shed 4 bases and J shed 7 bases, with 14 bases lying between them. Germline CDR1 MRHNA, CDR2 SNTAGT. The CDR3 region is CASSGERAGQPQHF. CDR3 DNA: TGTGCCAGCAGTGGGGAGAGGGCTGGGCAGCCCCAGCATTTT.

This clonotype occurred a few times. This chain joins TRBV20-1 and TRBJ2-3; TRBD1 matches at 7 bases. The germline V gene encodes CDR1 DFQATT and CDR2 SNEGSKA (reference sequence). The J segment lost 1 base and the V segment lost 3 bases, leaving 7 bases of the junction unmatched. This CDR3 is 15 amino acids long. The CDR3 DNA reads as TGCAGTGCTAGGAATACAGGGGTTGGCACAGATACGCAGTATTTT. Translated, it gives CSARNTGVGTDTQYF.

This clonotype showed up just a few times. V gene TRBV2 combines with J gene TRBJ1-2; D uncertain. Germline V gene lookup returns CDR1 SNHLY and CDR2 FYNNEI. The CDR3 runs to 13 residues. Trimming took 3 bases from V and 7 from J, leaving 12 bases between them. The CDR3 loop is CASSEQLGRGYTF. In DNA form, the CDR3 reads TGTGCCAGCAGTGAGCAGCTCGGACGTGGCTACACCTTC.

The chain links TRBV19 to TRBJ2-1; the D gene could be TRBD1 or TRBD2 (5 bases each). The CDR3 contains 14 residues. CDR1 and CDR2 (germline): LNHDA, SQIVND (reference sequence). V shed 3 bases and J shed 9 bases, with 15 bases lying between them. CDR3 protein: CASSIPVRGGEQFF. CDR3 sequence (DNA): TGTGCCAGTAGTATCCCCGTCCGGGGCGGTGAGCAGTTCTTC.

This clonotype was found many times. DNA for the CDR3: TGTGCCAGCAGTTTAAGGACTAGCGCCATACTAGCCAAAAACATTCAGTACTTC. This codes for CASSLRTSAILAKNIQYF. V gene TRBV28 combines with J gene TRBJ2-4; 9 bases line up with TRBD2. This CDR3 has 18 amino acids. Germline values: CDR1 MDHEN, CDR2 SYDVKM. The trim removed 2 bases at V and 0 bases at J, leaving 8 bases unmatched.